The rows below give T cell receptor beta chains drawn from one sample of a study of blood T cell repertoires in COVID-19. Clones were sequenced by immunoSEQ multiplex PCR, and TCRdb holds only the in-frame ones, with some missing. Counted here are 200,000 or so clones, around 84% occurring once; the ten biggest clones make up around 14%. The sequenced sample consisted of peripheral blood. These receptor sequences come from a human donor in a cohort sampled during active COVID-19. Both conserved end residues are part of each CDR3.

>TRBJ2-2|TRBV9
CASSGLAGLNTGELFF
>TRBJ2-1|TRBV9
CASSKRLGGNNEQFF
>TRBJ2-7|TRBV28
CASSSGLAGVFYEQYF
>TRBJ2-3|TRBV18
CASSPGGADTQYF
>TRBJ1-4|TRBV5-1
CASSLFGGLLGEKLFF
>TRBJ1-5|TRBV30
CAWSIQGNQPQHF
>TRBJ1-4|TRBV4-1
CASSQTGLQKLFF
>TRBJ2-1|TRBV28
CASSSAGTGGRDEQFF
>TRBJ1-1|TRBV18
CASSYYNTEAFF
>TRBJ1-5|TRBV28
CASTPTGPGGPQHF
>TRBJ2-5|TRBV18
CASSRGQGKETQYF
>TRBJ1-5|TRBV19
CASRNGQGRGQPQHF
>TRBJ2-7|TRBV18
CASSLGTGDSYEQYF
>TRBJ2-7|TRBV28
CASTHMGPGTYEQYF
>TRBJ2-5|TRBV18
CASSPGLQETQYF
>TRBJ2-7|TRBV6-5
CASRPILDSFYEQYF
>TRBJ2-3|TRBV7-2
CASSLAPSGRINTQYF
>TRBJ2-7|TRBV28
CASGTGGPGYEQYF
>TRBJ2-1|TRBV3-1/TRBV3-2
CASSQGLVAGTEQFF
>TRBJ2-2|TRBV2
CARKTETGELFF
>TRBJ2-2|TRBV5-1
CASSLGQYTGELFF
>TRBJ1-2|TRBV7-9
CASSLAQGGYGYTF
>TRBJ2-7|TRBV9
CASSPRGQGIHEQYF
>TRBJ1-5|TRBV19
CASSIVRHQPQHF
>TRBJ1-2|TRBV28
CATRVSNYGYTF
>TRBJ2-7|TRBV19
CASSISGSSYEQYF
>TRBJ2-1|TRBV27
CASSSGASYNEQFF
>TRBJ1-4|TRBV18
CASSPLTGINEKLFF
>TRBJ1-2|TRBV18
CASSTGPRVDGYTF
>TRBJ2-6|TRBV28
CASRFHSLQGEPGANVLTF
>TRBJ1-5|TRBV7-2
CASSLSRGTEPQHF
>TRBJ1-6|TRBV6-5
CASRGQEVVSPLHF
>TRBJ2-7|TRBV9
CASSPGGGVRDEQYF
>TRBJ2-7|TRBV30
CAWSKGGTSYEQYF
>TRBJ2-5|TRBV5-1
CASSSRGTAIQETQYF
>TRBJ2-7|TRBV5-4
CASNGQGPNEQYF
>TRBJ2-7|TRBV7-8
CASSSTGTVYEQYF
>TRBJ2-7|TRBV6-5
CASSYSSSSYEQYF
>TRBJ2-5|TRBV5-1
CASSLVPGAEETQYF
>TRBJ2-3|TRBV6-5
CASSSLLGDPTDTQYF
>TRBJ1-1|TRBV27
CASSLSAGGTEAFF
>TRBJ2-2|TRBV5-8
CASSLRGQGAAGELFF
>TRBJ1-2|TRBV2
CASSGTGGGYGYTF
>TRBJ2-1|TRBV15
CATSRAKRGFHNEQFF
>TRBJ2-7|TRBV7-2
CASSIRRDSREQYF
>TRBJ1-1|TRBV5-1
CASSIQGRNTEAFF